The clone carrying this TCR beta chain was recorded a few times. Germline CDR1 is MNHEY and CDR2 is SVGEGT. Trimming cost V 6 bases and J 3 bases; bases outside gene matches: 7. This CDR3 has 15 amino acids. This entry comes from a study of blood T cell repertoires in COVID-19. TCRdb keeps only in-frame clones here, not all; method: immunoSEQ multiplex PCR. The sample includes approximately 73,000 clones, 70% to 85% of them seen just once. The receptor was derived from a woman in her sixties or seventies with acute or convalescent COVID-19. Source material: peripheral blood. The chain employs TRBV6-2 or TRBV6-3 and TRBJ2-1; 8 nucleotides align to TRBD2. The CDR3 DNA follows: TGTGCCAGCAGCACCGGGACTAGAGGCTACAATGAGCAGTTCTTC. Translating gives CASSTGTRGYNEQFF.